What follows are 31 T cell receptor beta chains derived from one specimen sequenced in a study of control samples from healthy donors and cancer patients. Clones were read by immunoSEQ multiplex PCR, and TCRdb kept only the in-frame ones, dropping some. The sample holds around 130,000 clones; roughly 95% are singletons and the top ten take approximately 4%. The specimen sequenced was blood. The receptor set was obtained from a man aged 30 to 45 in good health.

J is TRBJ1-1 and V is TRBV9, with a weak D call TRBD1 (5 bases). V dropped 0 bases and J dropped 8 bases, with 11 bases sitting between them. This CDR3 comprises 13 residues. CDR1 is SGDLS and CDR2 is YYNGEE in the germline V gene. Here the CDR3 reads CASSVGGSAEAFF. CDR3 sequence (DNA): TGTGCCAGCAGCGTAGGGGGGTCGGCAGAAGCTTTCTTT.

The chain recombines TRBV7-2 with TRBJ1-5; TRBD1 is a possible D gene (5 bases). Germline-derived CDR1 and CDR2 are SGHTA and FQGNSA. The CDR3 length is 15 residues. Trimming took 4 bases from V and 0 from J, leaving 10 bases between them. CDR3 DNA sequence: TGTGCCAGCAGCTATAGACAGTCTAGCAATCAGCCCCAGCATTTT. Translation gives CASSYRQSSNQPQHF.

CDR3 in amino acids: CASSLVGADTEAFF. CDR3 bases: TGTGCCAGCAGCTTGGTGGGGGCAGACACTGAAGCTTTCTTT. The chain has TRBV5-4 and TRBJ1-1, with D maybe TRBD1 (6 bases). Trimming removed 0 bases at V and 3 bases at J, with 9 bases between. Germline values: CDR1 SGHNT, CDR2 YYREEE (reference sequence). The CDR3 spans 14 residues.

V usage is TRBV11-2 and J usage is TRBJ2-7, with D perhaps TRBD1 (6 bases). Per the germline V gene, CDR1 is SGHAT and CDR2 is FQNNGV. Trimming took off 5 bases at V and 5 bases at J, with 10 bases between the two ends. This CDR3 is 12 amino acids long. Written as DNA, the CDR3 is TGTGCCAGCAGCCTTTCAGGGGACGAGCAGTACTTC. Protein product: CASSLSGDEQYF.

This rearrangement joins TRBV7-6 to TRBJ1-1, with D unclear. CDR3 size: 16 residues. The germline CDR1 and CDR2 sequences are SGHVS and FNYEAQ. Between the trimmed V and J ends, which lost 5 bases and 2 bases, there was a span of 18 bases. The CDR3 region has the DNA TGTGCCAGCAGCCCTAACTCGGGTCTCCCAAACACTGAAGCTTTCTTT. Translated: CASSPNSGLPNTEAFF.

This sequence joins TRBV5-4 and TRBJ1-1; D perhaps matches TRBD1 (6 bases). Trimming stripped 0 bases from V and 5 bases from J, with 14 bases between. CDR1 and CDR2 from the germline V gene are SGHNT and YYREEE (reference sequence). The CDR3 is 15 amino acids. The CDR3 here is CASSLVGGGRTEAFF. The CDR3 bases are TGTGCCAGCAGCTTGGTTGGGGGCGGGCGAACTGAAGCTTTCTTT.

The CDR3 sequence: CASSDGQGRNQPQHF. The CDR3 coding sequence is TGTGCCAGCAGTGACGGACAGGGGAGGAATCAGCCCCAGCATTTT. The chain has TRBV6-2 or TRBV6-3 and TRBJ1-5, with 9 bases aligning to TRBD1. Per the germline V gene, CDR1 is MNHEY and CDR2 is SVGEGT. The CDR3 extends over 15 amino acids. After removal of 5 bases from V and 4 bases from J, the junction contained 6 bases not matched to a gene.

This sequence joins TRBV5-1 and TRBJ2-3; D unclear. The CDR3 runs to 13 residues. The germline V and J ends were trimmed by 6 bases and 1 base, with 9 bases remaining between them. Germline V lookup: CDR1 SGHRS, CDR2 YFSETQ. The CDR3 loop reads CASTTVGTDTQYF. CDR3 DNA: TGCGCCAGCACTACAGTTGGCACAGATACGCAGTATTTT.

This chain uses TRBV3-1 (or the pseudogene TRBV3-2) with TRBJ2-3; 10 nucleotides line up with TRBD2. The ends lost 0 bases at V and 3 bases at J; junction bases unmatched: 9. This CDR3 is 18 amino acids long. Per germline, CDR1 LGHDT and CDR2 YNNKEL (reference sequence). The CDR3 loop reads CASSQDYPAGGPTDTQYF. CDR3 DNA: TGTGCCAGCAGCCAAGACTATCCAGCGGGGGGGCCGACAGATACGCAGTATTTT.

The rearrangement joins TRBV30 to TRBJ1-5; D is unclear. The CDR3 length is 13 residues. V lost 4 bases and J lost 0, with 7 bases in between. CDR1 and CDR2 (germline): GTSNPN, SVGIG (reference sequence). CDR3 in DNA: TGTGCCTGGAATGGAAATAGCAATCAGCCCCAGCATTTT. Translated, it gives CAWNGNSNQPQHF.

To note about this clone: Its ends do not fully match the called genes, so a read error is possible. The rearrangement joins TRBV23-1 to TRBJ2-1, with 7 positions matching TRBD2. TRBV23-1 is an ORF; its function is uncertain. The CDR3 is made up of 14 amino acids. The CDR3 loop is CACRRSSGWNEQFF. CDR3 nucleotide sequence: TGCGCCTGCAGACGGTCTAGCGGATGGAATGAGCAGTTCTTC.

This clone was seen only once. The V and J genes are TRBV5-1 and TRBJ1-6, with TRBD1 matching over 8 bases. The ends lost 4 bases at V and 10 bases at J; junction bases unmatched: 4. The germline gives CDR1 SGHRS, CDR2 YFSETQ. The CDR3 consists of 13 residues. CDR3 protein: CASSPTGESPLHF. CDR3 sequence (DNA): TGCGCCAGCAGCCCGACAGGGGAGTCACCCCTCCACTTT.

This sequence joins TRBV6-2 or TRBV6-3 and TRBJ1-2; D is undetermined. The germline V and J ends were trimmed by 2 bases and 6 bases, with 16 bases remaining between them. CDR1 and CDR2 (germline): MNHEY, SVGEGT. This CDR3 is 15 amino acids long. The CDR3 nucleotides are TGTGCCAGCAGTTACCAACGAGTCTGGGAAAATGGCTACACCTTC. It is translated as CASSYQRVWENGYTF.

A few counts support this clone. The chain links TRBV19 to TRBJ2-7; 12 bases fit TRBD1. Per the germline V gene, CDR1 is LNHDA and CDR2 is SQIVND (reference sequence). The CDR3 sequence is 15 residues long. J was trimmed by 2 bases and V by 3 bases; bases with no gene match: 2. CDR3 coding DNA: TGTGCCAGTAGTATCGGGACAGGGGGCACCTACGAGCAGTACTTC. Translating it yields CASSIGTGGTYEQYF.

V usage is TRBV6-5 and J usage is TRBJ1-2; D is uncertain. Trimming cost V 5 bases and J 3 bases, with 16 bases left between them. This CDR3 is built from 15 residues. Germline CDR1 and CDR2: MNHEY and SVGAGI. Written as DNA, the CDR3 is TGTGCCAGCAGTCCCTCGGACGGTGACCACTATGGCTACACCTTC. Translation gives CASSPSDGDHYGYTF.

J is TRBJ1-1 and V is TRBV11-3; D is perhaps TRBD1 (6 bases). V shed 6 bases and J shed 0 bases, with 14 bases lying between them. Germline assignment: CDR1 SGHNT and CDR2 YENEEA. The CDR3 spans 15 residues. This CDR3 reads CASSLGGGLNTEAFF. The CDR3 bases are TGTGCCAGCAGTCTTGGGGGGGGCTTGAACACTGAAGCTTTCTTT.

The chain combines TRBV4-1 with TRBJ1-4, with TRBD1 matching 12 bases. The CDR3 is made up of 17 amino acids. Trimming removed 2 bases from V and 7 bases from J; junction bases left unmatched: 8. Germline assignment: CDR1 MGHRA and CDR2 YSYEKL. The DNA for the CDR3 is TGCGCCAGCAGCCAACCCCCCCCGGGACAGGGGGCTGAAAAACTGTTTTTT. Translating gives CASSQPPPGQGAEKLFF.

The table lists this clone with a count of one. The rearrangement joins TRBV19 to TRBJ2-2, with a tentative D call TRBD1 (6 bases). With 7 bases removed from V and 1 base from J, the gap between germline ends came to 10 bases. This CDR3 region has 14 residues. Germline V lookup: CDR1 LNHDA, CDR2 SQIVND (reference sequence). The chain's CDR3 is CASIEDRNTGELFF. Here the CDR3 DNA reads TGTGCCAGTATTGAGGACAGGAACACCGGGGAGCTGTTTTTT.

This chain connects TRBV29-1 to TRBJ1-1; D uncertain. CDR1 and CDR2 from the germline V gene are SQVTM and ANQGSEA. The CDR3 length is 14 residues. Trimming shortened V by 4 bases and J by 3 bases, and 15 bases separated the two germline ends. CDR3 DNA: TGCAGCGTTGCCTTCGGAACGCCCGACACTGAAGCTTTCTTT. Translated: CSVAFGTPDTEAFF.

V gene TRBV29-1 combines with J gene TRBJ2-7; unclear D gene. This CDR3 is built from 12 residues. Trimming removed 4 bases at V and 2 bases at J, with 9 bases between. Looked up from germline, CDR1 is SQVTM and CDR2 is ANQGSEA. CDR3 residues: CSVGDTAYEQYF. The CDR3 DNA reads as TGCAGCGTTGGAGACACTGCCTACGAGCAGTACTTC.

The chain links TRBV6-2 or TRBV6-3 to TRBJ1-1; D perhaps matches TRBD1 (5 bases). There are 13 residues in the CDR3. V lost 3 bases to trimming and J lost 8 bases, with 13 bases between them. Germline CDR1 and CDR2: MNHEY and SVGEGT. CDR3 DNA: TGTGCCAGCAGTTATTCAGGGTGGGGAGAAGCTTTCTTT. Translation gives CASSYSGWGEAFF.

The chain couples TRBV13 to TRBJ2-1, with D perhaps matching TRBD2 (5 bases). Germline-derived CDR1 and CDR2 are PRHDT and FYEKMQ (reference sequence). The V end was cut by 0 bases, the J end by 8 bases, with 11 bases between. The CDR3 has 14 residues. The CDR3 protein is CASSLGRRRDEQFF. CDR3 in DNA: TGTGCCAGCAGCTTAGGCCGCCGGCGGGATGAGCAGTTCTTC.

V is TRBV29-1 and J is TRBJ2-7, with D perhaps matching TRBD1 (5 bases). V lost 7 bases to trimming and J lost 3 bases, with 19 bases between them. CDR3 length: 14 amino acids. Per the germline V gene, CDR1 is SQVTM and CDR2 is ANQGSEA. The CDR3 nucleotides read TGCAGCGCCGTCCAGGGCCGGAAAGGCTACGAGCAGTACTTC. Protein product: CSAVQGRKGYEQYF.

This chain connects TRBV3-1 (or the pseudogene TRBV3-2) to TRBJ2-7, with TRBD2 as a possible D gene (5 bases). V lost 7 bases, J lost 1 base, and 14 bases lay in between. Germline V lookup: CDR1 LGHDT, CDR2 YNNKEL (reference sequence). This CDR3 has 14 residues. The CDR3 loop is CASIVGRRSYEQYF. CDR3 sequence (DNA): TGTGCCAGCATAGTAGGGAGAAGGTCCTACGAGCAGTACTTC.

The V call is TRBV28, the J call TRBJ2-7; 10 bases are shared with TRBD1. This CDR3 region has 14 residues. Germline loops: CDR1 MDHEN, CDR2 SYDVKM. Trimming took 3 bases from V and 5 from J; bases not matched to a gene: 4. CDR3 nucleotides: TGTGCCAGCAGTTTCGGGACAGGGGCCCACGAGCAGTACTTC. Translation gives CASSFGTGAHEQYF. Complete variable domain (other parts from reference TRBV28 and TRBJ2-7): DVKVTQSSRYLVKRTGEKVFLECVQDMDHENMFWYRQDPGLGLRLIYFSYDVKMKEKGDIPEGYSVSREKKERFSLILESASTNQTSMYLCASSFGTGAHEQYFGPGTRLTVT.

The chain carries TRBV5-1 and TRBJ2-5; D might be TRBD1 (5 bases). Germline values: CDR1 SGHRS, CDR2 YFSETQ. Trimming took off 0 bases at V and 4 bases at J, with 10 bases between the two ends. There are 14 residues in the CDR3. Written as DNA, the CDR3 is TGCGCCAGCAGCTTGGAGCCAGGGCCAGAGACCCAGTACTTC. It specifies CASSLEPGPETQYF.

The chain links TRBV7-8 to TRBJ2-7; D may be TRBD1 (6 bases). V gave up 5 bases and J gave up 4 bases, with 18 bases separating them. CDR1 SGHVS and CDR2 FQNEAQ come from the germline V gene. The CDR3 length is 15 residues. CDR3: CASSKYGTPGYEQYF. The CDR3 DNA sequence: TGTGCCAGCAGCAAATACGGGACACCCGGATACGAGCAGTACTTC.

The chain recombines TRBV4-1 with TRBJ2-2; 8 positions match TRBD2. From germline, CDR1 is MGHRA and CDR2 YSYEKL. J gave up 5 bases and V 1 base, and 6 bases lay outside the gene matches. The CDR3 has 16 amino acids. CDR3 sequence reads: CASSQAPSGGTGELFF. CDR3 coding DNA: TGCGCCAGCAGCCAAGCCCCCTCGGGGGGGACCGGGGAGCTGTTTTTT.

V usage is TRBV4-3 and J usage is TRBJ1-6, with D perhaps TRBD1 (6 bases). The CDR3 is 19 residues long. V was clipped by 2 bases and J by 10 bases, with 27 bases between them. The germline V gene encodes CDR1 LGHNA and CDR2 YSLEER. CDR3 residues: CASSQPISGGWNLNSPLHF. CDR3 nucleotides: TGCGCCAGCAGCCAACCCATCTCCGGGGGCTGGAATCTCAACTCACCCCTCCACTTT.

The V call is TRBV5-1, the J call TRBJ2-5; 9 bases map to TRBD1. CDR1 is SGHRS and CDR2 is YFSETQ in the germline V gene. The CDR3 is 15 residues long. The V gene end was trimmed by 4 bases and the J gene end by 4 bases; junction bases not matched to a gene: 8. CDR3 in amino acids: CASSLTGQGGETQYF. The CDR3, as DNA: TGCGCCAGCAGCCTTACGGGACAGGGAGGAGAGACCCAGTACTTC.

The V call is TRBV30, the J call TRBJ1-4; D not resolved. The CDR3 runs 13 residues. Germline V lookup: CDR1 GTSNPN, CDR2 SVGIG (reference sequence). V was cut by 5 bases and J by 6 bases, with 13 bases left in between. This chain's CDR3 is CAWLEAGHEKLFF. The CDR3 coding sequence is TGTGCCTGGCTCGAGGCAGGTCATGAAAAACTGTTTTTT. Combining the CDR3 with reference TRBV30 and TRBJ1-4 gives the whole variable domain SQTIHQWPATLVQPVGSPLSLECTVEGTSNPNLYWYRQAAGRGLQLLFYSVGIGQISSEVPQNLSASRPQDRQFILSSKKLLLSDSGFYLCAWLEAGHEKLFFGSGTQLSVL.